Below, 2 T cell receptor beta chains from the same sample are listed, as sequenced in a study of blood T cell repertoires in COVID-19. The assay was immunoSEQ multiplex PCR, and TCRdb's table has in-frame clones only and misses some. Here the sample spans approximately 310,000 clones, 89% being singletons. The material sequenced was PBMCs or T cells enriched from blood (not recorded which). These receptors originate from a man in his 60s who had recovered from COVID-19.

This chain uses TRBV9 with TRBJ2-1; possibly TRBD1 for D (5 bases). This CDR3 has 15 amino acids. Trimming took 1 base from V and 6 from J, leaving 14 bases between them. CDR1 SGDLS and CDR2 YYNGEE come from the germline V gene. CDR3 amino acids: CASSVSGAGLNEQFF. DNA for the CDR3: TGTGCCAGCAGCGTATCTGGGGCAGGGCTCAATGAGCAGTTCTTC.

This clone was observed once. The chain links TRBV4-1 to TRBJ2-1; 9 bases align to TRBD2. J lost 1 base, V lost 4 bases, and 8 bases had no gene match. Germline CDR1 is MGHRA and CDR2 is YSYEKL. The CDR3 sequence is 17 residues long. For the CDR3, the DNA is TGCGCCAGCAGCCTTTTAGCGGGAGTAAATTCCTACAATGAGCAGTTCTTC. Amino acid sequence: CASSLLAGVNSYNEQFF.